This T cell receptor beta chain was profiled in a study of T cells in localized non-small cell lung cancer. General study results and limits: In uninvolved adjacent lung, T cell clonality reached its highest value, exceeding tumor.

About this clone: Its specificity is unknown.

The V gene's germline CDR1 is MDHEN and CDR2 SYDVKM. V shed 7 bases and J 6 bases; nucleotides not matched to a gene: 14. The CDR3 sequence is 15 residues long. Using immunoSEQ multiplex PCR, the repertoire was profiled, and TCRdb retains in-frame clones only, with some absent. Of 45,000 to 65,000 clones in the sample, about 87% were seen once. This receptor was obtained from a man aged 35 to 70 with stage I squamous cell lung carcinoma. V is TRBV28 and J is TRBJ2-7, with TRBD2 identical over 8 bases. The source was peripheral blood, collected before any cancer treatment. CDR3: CASTPSTGTRPEQYF. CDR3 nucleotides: TGTGCCAGCACTCCCTCTACCGGGACTAGACCCGAGCAGTACTTC.